The 23 T cell receptor beta chains below come from one sample, sequenced in a study of blood T cell repertoires in COVID-19. The assay was immunoSEQ multiplex PCR, and TCRdb's table has in-frame clones only and misses some. Of around 56,000 clones in the sample, 73% are singletons; the top ten hold 15% to 20%. The source material was peripheral blood. The receptors come from a woman aged 45 to 65 with active or convalescent COVID-19.

This clone came up a few times. This chain joins TRBV19 and TRBJ2-7; D may be TRBD2 (5 bases). The V end was cut by 4 bases, the J end by 4 bases, with 23 bases between. The CDR3 sequence is 17 residues long. Germline V gene data show CDR1 as LNHDA and CDR2 as SQIVND (reference sequence). CDR3 loop: CASSSRSGVPNLYEQYF. CDR3 DNA: TGTGCCAGTAGTAGTCGATCCGGGGTCCCAAACCTGTACGAGCAGTACTTC.

This rearrangement joins TRBV28 to TRBJ2-7, with a weak D call TRBD2 (5 bases). The CDR3 extends over 11 amino acids. Germline values: CDR1 MDHEN, CDR2 SYDVKM. V was pared by 5 bases and J by 5 bases, with 7 bases between. In DNA, the CDR3 is TGTGCCAGCAGTGAGAGGGACGAGCAGTACTTC. Residues: CASSERDEQYF.

This clone was observed a single time. This CDR3 is CASRRVGHSAETQYF. CDR3 bases: TGTGCCAGCCGAAGAGTGGGACACTCGGCGGAGACCCAGTACTTC. The chain has TRBV9 and TRBJ2-5; weak D call: TRBD1 (6 bases). V lost 7 bases and J 5 bases, leaving 21 bases between the germline ends. The germline V gene encodes CDR1 SGDLS and CDR2 YYNGEE. The length of the CDR3 is 15 residues. Combining the CDR3 with reference TRBV9 and TRBJ2-5 gives the whole variable domain DSGVTQTPKHLITATGQRVTLRCSPRSGDLSVYWYQQSLDQGLQFLIQYYNGEERAKGNILERFSAQQFPDLHSELNLSSLELGDSALYFCASRRVGHSAETQYFGPGTRLLVL.

This clone was found a few times. V gene TRBV5-6 combines with J gene TRBJ1-1; 7 bases line up with TRBD1. Germline CDR1 SGHDT, CDR2 YYEEEE. CDR3 length equals 13 residues. With V trimmed by 4 bases and J by 4 bases, 4 bases remained unmatched. The DNA of the CDR3 is TGTGCCAGCAGCATAGGGACAGCCACTGAAGCTTTCTTT. It specifies CASSIGTATEAFF. The full variable domain, its missing parts supplied by reference TRBV5-6 and TRBJ1-1, is DAGVTQSPTHLIKTRGQQVTLRCSPKSGHDTVSWYQQALGQGPQFIFQYYEEEERQRGNFPDRFSGHQFPNYSSELNVNALLLGDSALYLCASSIGTATEAFFGQGTRLTVV.

This chain connects TRBV24-1 to TRBJ2-1, with D tentatively TRBD1 (6 bases). Per the germline V gene, CDR1 is KGHDR and CDR2 is SFDVKD. Trimming took off 1 base at V and 11 bases at J, with 11 bases between the two ends. The CDR3 totals 13 residues. This CDR3 reads CATSDLGTPKQFF. CDR3 nucleotides: TGTGCCACCAGTGATTTAGGGACACCTAAGCAGTTCTTC.

The chain employs TRBV19 and TRBJ1-5; 8 nucleotides align to TRBD1. The germline V gene encodes CDR1 LNHDA and CDR2 SQIVND (reference sequence). This CDR3 is built from 14 residues. Unmatched junction bases numbered 5, after V lost 7 bases and J lost 3 bases. DNA of the CDR3: TGTGCCAGTAAATCGACAGGGGACAATCAGCCCCAGCATTTT. Translation gives CASKSTGDNQPQHF.

This clone was observed a few times. The rearrangement links TRBV3-1 (or the pseudogene TRBV3-2) to TRBJ1-5; D may be TRBD1 (5 bases). V dropped 5 bases and J dropped 6 bases, with 17 bases sitting between them. Germline values: CDR1 LGHDT, CDR2 YNNKEL (reference sequence). The CDR3 contains 15 residues. This CDR3 is CASSGRAGKGQPQHF. The CDR3, as DNA: TGTGCCAGCAGCGGGAGGGCAGGGAAGGGTCAGCCCCAGCATTTT.

This clone was seen a handful of times. The chain uses TRBV30 and TRBJ2-2; TRBD2 is a possible D gene (6 bases). CDR3 length: 16 amino acids. Germline V gives CDR1 GTSNPN, CDR2 SVGIG (reference sequence). This CDR3 is CVLELWGGEAPGELFF. CDR3 nucleotide sequence: TGTGTCCTGGAATTGTGGGGAGGTGAAGCGCCCGGGGAGCTGTTTTTT.

The chain's CDR3 is CASTQTGGPYEQYF. The CDR3 DNA is TGTGCCAGCACCCAGACAGGGGGCCCCTACGAGCAGTACTTC. The genes are TRBV7-9 and TRBJ2-7; 10 nucleotides line up with TRBD1. This CDR3 is built from 14 residues. J was trimmed by 2 bases and V by 7 bases; bases with no gene match: 5. Germline V gene sequence: CDR1 SEHNR, CDR2 FQNEAQ (reference sequence).

This chain joins TRBV11-2 and TRBJ1-4; D is possibly TRBD1 (6 bases). CDR3 size: 16 residues. Deletions cut 0 bases from V and 10 bases from J, with 18 bases between. CDR1 and CDR2 from the germline V gene are SGHAT and FQNNGV. In DNA, the CDR3 is TGTGCCAGCAGCTTAGATTACAAACAGGGTTTGGGAAAACTGTTTTTT. Its protein is CASSLDYKQGLGKLFF.

The gene calls are TRBV27 and TRBJ2-3; D perhaps matches TRBD2 (5 bases). With 2 bases removed from V and 0 bases from J, the gap between germline ends came to 9 bases. The germline CDR1 and CDR2 sequences are MNHEY and SMNVEV (reference sequence). This CDR3 contains 15 residues. The CDR3 region has the DNA TGTGCCAGCAGTTTACTTAGCGACAGCACAGATACGCAGTATTTT. This encodes CASSLLSDSTDTQYF.

This clone was picked up one time. The chain couples TRBV6-1 to TRBJ2-6; D may be TRBD1 (6 bases). The CDR3 length is 17 residues. The V end lost 4 bases, the J end lost 0 bases, and 13 bases lay between the germline ends. Germline values: CDR1 MNHNS, CDR2 SASEGT. CDR3 nucleotide sequence: TGTGCCAGCAGTGTGACAGGCGCGAGCTCTGGGGCCAACGTCCTGACTTTC. Translation: CASSVTGASSGANVLTF.

This chain joins TRBV7-9 and TRBJ1-4; 8 positions match TRBD1. Germline V gene lookup returns CDR1 SEHNR and CDR2 FQNEAQ (reference sequence). Losses at the gene ends were 3 bases for V and 8 bases for J; bases not matched to a gene: 5. This CDR3 is 14 amino acids long. CDR3 sequence (DNA): TGTGCCAGCAGCTTGGGACAGGTGGGCGAAAAACTGTTTTTT. This sequence encodes CASSLGQVGEKLFF. Full variable domain (remainder filled in from reference TRBV7-9 and TRBJ1-4): DTGVSQNPRHKITKRGQNVTFRCDPISEHNRLYWYRQTLGQGPEFLTYFQNEAQLEKSRLLSDRFSAERPKGSFSTLEIQRTEQGDSAMYLCASSLGQVGEKLFFGSGTQLSVL.

The chain recombines TRBV10-1 with TRBJ1-1; 8 bases align to TRBD1. Germline V lookup: CDR1 WNHNN, CDR2 SYGVQD (reference sequence). V shed 8 bases, J shed 7 bases, and the junction held 9 bases outside the gene matches. The CDR3 has 13 residues. The CDR3 nucleotides read TGCGCCAGCGCTGACCAGGGGGCCGGTGAAGCTTTCTTT. Translating it yields CASADQGAGEAFF.

The chain couples TRBV10-2 to TRBJ2-4; 8 bases match TRBD1. V was pared by 4 bases and J by 0 bases, with 2 bases of the junction left unmatched. Germline V gene lookup returns CDR1 WSHSY and CDR2 SAAADI. The CDR3 runs to 15 residues. As DNA, the CDR3 is TGCGCCAGCAGTGGAACAGGGGGAGCCAAAAACATTCAGTACTTC. Its translation is CASSGTGGAKNIQYF.

V is TRBV5-4 and J is TRBJ1-1; possible D gene TRBD1, 5 bases. Germline values: CDR1 SGHNT, CDR2 YYREEE (reference sequence). The CDR3 has 14 amino acids. V dropped 5 bases and J dropped 3 bases, with 14 bases sitting between them. CDR3 sequence: CASSTQGDYTEAFF. The DNA of the CDR3 is TGTGCCAGCAGTACCCAGGGCGACTACACTGAAGCTTTCTTT.

The V and J genes are TRBV27 and TRBJ1-6; D call uncertain. Between the trimmed V and J ends, which lost 4 bases and 6 bases, there was a span of 10 bases. This CDR3 comprises 14 residues. Per the germline V gene, CDR1 is MNHEY and CDR2 is SMNVEV (reference sequence). Here the CDR3 DNA reads TGTGCCAGCAGTTCCCCTACCCTTAATTCACCCCTCCACTTT. Encoded protein: CASSSPTLNSPLHF.

DNA for the CDR3: TGTGCCAGCATGGAACAGGGGGCTAGCGGGTTATACAATGAGCAGTTCTTC. Translating gives CASMEQGASGLYNEQFF. The chain links TRBV2 to TRBJ2-1; possible D gene TRBD1, 9 bases. CDR1 is SNHLY and CDR2 is FYNNEI in the germline V gene. The CDR3 totals 17 residues. Trimming took 7 bases from V and 4 from J, leaving 23 bases between them.

The chain uses TRBV29-1 and TRBJ2-1; D perhaps matches TRBD2 (6 bases). The CDR3 has 17 residues. The germline V and J ends were trimmed by 1 base and 4 bases, with 20 bases remaining between them. In germline, CDR1 is SQVTM, CDR2 ANQGSEA. The CDR3 spells CSVEVPGGGHGYNEQFF. Here the CDR3 DNA reads TGCAGCGTTGAAGTACCCGGGGGAGGTCATGGGTACAATGAGCAGTTCTTC.

The chain employs TRBV10-3 and TRBJ2-5, with a weak D call TRBD1 (5 bases). Trimming pared 4 bases from V and 3 bases from J, leaving 15 bases between. Germline lookup yields CDR1 ENHRY and CDR2 SYGVKD. CDR3 length: 15 amino acids. CDR3 sequence: CAISVWQGSEETQYF. The CDR3 nucleotides are TGTGCCATCAGTGTTTGGCAGGGCAGTGAAGAGACCCAGTACTTC.

The chain joins TRBV5-6 to TRBJ2-3; TRBD1 is a possible D gene (6 bases). This CDR3 comprises 16 residues. CDR1 is SGHDT, CDR2 YYEEEE, per germline. Trimming pared 4 bases from V and 6 bases from J, leaving 21 bases between. The CDR3 reads CASSPGYGRGGDTQYF. In DNA form, the CDR3 reads TGTGCCAGCAGCCCTGGGTATGGCAGGGGTGGCGATACGCAGTATTTT.

A few counts support this clone. This sequence joins TRBV6-4 and TRBJ1-2, with 7 bases identical to TRBD1. Germline CDR1 reads MRHNA; CDR2 reads SNTAGT. This CDR3 has 12 amino acids. J was trimmed by 2 bases and V by 6 bases; bases with no gene match: 0. The CDR3: CASRQGNYGYTF. CDR3 DNA sequence: TGTGCCAGCAGACAGGGGAACTATGGCTACACCTTC.

This clone was counted only a few times. The gene calls are TRBV19 and TRBJ1-5; 7 nucleotides line up with TRBD1. Germline loops: CDR1 LNHDA, CDR2 SQIVND (reference sequence). V lost 4 bases, J lost 10 bases, and 10 bases stayed unmatched. This CDR3 contains 14 residues. CDR3: CASSTDRVLGPQHF. CDR3 DNA sequence: TGTGCCAGTAGTACTGACAGGGTTCTGGGTCCCCAGCATTTT.